The 18 T cell receptor beta chains presented below share a single source sample, sequenced in a study of shared clonotypes between healthy human individuals. CD45RO-negative CD8 cells positively selected for CCR7 made up the naive population, which excluded terminally differentiated effector memory CD45RA+ cells. Using immunoSEQ multiplex PCR, the repertoire was profiled, and TCRdb retains in-frame clones only, with some absent. The table includes about 2 million clones, about 95% detected once. The sequenced sample consisted of naive CD8+ T cells sorted from blood. The receptor set was obtained from a man aged 18 to 35 in good health.

This chain connects TRBV6-5 to TRBJ2-5; tentatively, D is TRBD1 (5 bases). This CDR3 has 15 amino acids. Between the trimmed V and J ends, which lost 6 bases and 5 bases, there was a span of 19 bases. Germline V gene lookup returns CDR1 MNHEY and CDR2 SVGAGI. In DNA, the CDR3 is TGTGCCAGCAGCCCGACGGAAACTCCAGGGGAGACCCAGTACTTC. It translates to CASSPTETPGETQYF.

CDR3 DNA: TGTGCCAGCAGTGAAACAGGGGCGGACACTGAAGCTTTCTTT. Protein: CASSETGADTEAFF. The chain carries TRBV6-1 and TRBJ1-1; 7 bases fit TRBD1. Germline CDR1 is MNHNS and CDR2 is SASEGT. This CDR3 contains 14 residues. The V and J ends lost 2 bases and 3 bases, in that order; junction bases with no gene match: 3.

The chain employs TRBV30 and TRBJ2-2; tentatively, D is TRBD1 or TRBD2 (5 bases each). The CDR3 sequence is 14 residues long. Germline V CDR1 and CDR2: GTSNPN, SVGIG (reference sequence). Between the trimmed V and J ends, which lost 3 bases and 5 bases, there was a span of 13 bases. CDR3 region: CAWSLTGLTGELFF. CDR3 DNA: TGTGCCTGGAGCCTAACAGGACTTACCGGGGAGCTGTTTTTT.

This sequence joins TRBV7-9 and TRBJ2-2; unclear D gene. V was cut by 7 bases and J by 3 bases, with 12 bases left in between. In germline, CDR1 is SEHNR, CDR2 FQNEAQ (reference sequence). The CDR3 totals 14 residues. CDR3 in amino acids: CASTSSPDTGELFF. The CDR3 DNA reads TGTGCCAGCACCTCTTCACCGGACACCGGGGAGCTGTTTTTT.

The V gene is TRBV5-8, the J gene TRBJ1-2; TRBD1 is a possible D gene (5 bases). The CDR3 runs 12 residues. The germline V and J ends were trimmed by 4 bases and 4 bases, with 8 bases remaining between them. Germline loops: CDR1 SGHTS, CDR2 YDEGEE. CDR3 sequence: CASSPGAYGYTF. For the CDR3, the DNA is TGTGCCAGCAGCCCCGGGGCCTATGGCTACACCTTC.

This chain joins TRBV19 and TRBJ2-1, with TRBD2 matching 7 bases. Germline-derived CDR1 and CDR2 are LNHDA and SQIVND (reference sequence). The CDR3 is 17 amino acids. With V trimmed by 0 bases and J by 3 bases, 8 bases remained unmatched. The CDR3 region is CASSIDLSSGVYNEQFF. In nucleotides, the CDR3 is TGTGCCAGTAGTATAGATCTATCCAGCGGGGTCTACAATGAGCAGTTCTTC. Filled out from reference TRBV19 and TRBJ2-1, the complete variable domain reads DGGITQSPKYLFRKEGQNVTLSCEQNLNHDAMYWYRQDPGQGLRLIYYSQIVNDFQKGDIAEGYSVSREKKESFPLTVTSAQKNPTAFYLCASSIDLSSGVYNEQFFGPGTRLTVL.

The chain employs TRBV9 and TRBJ2-1, with D possibly TRBD1 on 6 matching bases. Germline lookup yields CDR1 SGDLS and CDR2 YYNGEE. The CDR3 spans 14 residues. The V end lost 3 bases, the J end lost 4 bases, and 11 bases lay between the germline ends. The CDR3 sequence: CASSEGTPYNEQFF. CDR3 sequence (DNA): TGTGCCAGCAGCGAAGGGACACCTTACAATGAGCAGTTCTTC.

The J gene is TRBJ2-7, the V gene TRBV27; a possible D gene is TRBD2 (5 bases). Germline CDR1 MNHEY, CDR2 SMNVEV (reference sequence). Trimming cost V 5 bases and J 4 bases, with 15 bases left between them. This CDR3 spans 14 amino acids. CDR3 region: CASSPTSLGYEQYF. In DNA form, the CDR3 reads TGTGCCAGCAGTCCCACTAGTTTAGGATACGAGCAGTACTTC.

In DNA, the CDR3 is TGTGCCAGCAGGGCCTCGGGAAGCCTCAATCAGCCCCAGCATTTT. Its translation is CASRASGSLNQPQHF. The V and J genes are TRBV27 and TRBJ1-5; no reliable D call. With 6 bases removed from V and 3 bases from J, the gap between germline ends came to 15 bases. Germline V lookup: CDR1 MNHEY, CDR2 SMNVEV (reference sequence). The CDR3 has 15 residues.

The chain's CDR3 is CASSSPRDRAYGEQFF. The CDR3 DNA reads as TGTGCCAGCAGCTCACCCCGGGACAGGGCTTACGGTGAGCAGTTCTTC. The gene calls are TRBV7-9 and TRBJ2-1; 9 bases agree with TRBD1. CDR1 is SEHNR, CDR2 FQNEAQ, per germline (reference sequence). The CDR3 is 16 amino acids. V was clipped by 4 bases and J by 9 bases; unmatched bases: 13.

V usage is TRBV7-9 and J usage is TRBJ2-7; tentatively, D is TRBD1 or TRBD2 (5 bases each). This CDR3 has 14 residues. The V end lost 5 bases, the J end lost 2 bases, and 13 bases lay between the germline ends. Germline loops: CDR1 SEHNR, CDR2 FQNEAQ (reference sequence). CDR3 nucleotides: TGTGCCAGCAGCGAGTGGGACGGAGCCTACGAGCAGTACTTC. It is translated as CASSEWDGAYEQYF.

V usage is TRBV18 and J usage is TRBJ2-3, with no clear D. Germline lookup yields CDR1 KGHSH and CDR2 LQKENI. Trimming stripped 6 bases from V and 2 bases from J, with 9 bases between. This CDR3 is built from 13 residues. The CDR3 region has the DNA TGTGCCAGCTCTCCTGTTCTCACAGATACGCAGTATTTT. Translated: CASSPVLTDTQYF.

This chain joins TRBV6-6 and TRBJ2-7; the D gene could be TRBD1 or TRBD2 (6 bases each). The CDR3 length is 15 residues. V dropped 2 bases and J dropped 5 bases, with 16 bases sitting between them. CDR1 MNHNY and CDR2 SVGAGI come from the germline V gene (reference sequence). The CDR3 DNA reads as TGTGCCAGCAGTTACGGTGGCTGGGGGGCCAACGAGCAGTACTTC. Protein product: CASSYGGWGANEQYF.

The genes are TRBV5-1 and TRBJ1-1, with 8 bases aligning to TRBD1. The junction had 9 bases not matched to a gene; V was cut back by 4 bases and J by 7 bases. The CDR3 is 14 residues long. The germline CDR1 and CDR2 sequences are SGHRS and YFSETQ. This CDR3 reads CASSPGQGHVEAFF. The CDR3 DNA reads TGCGCCAGCAGCCCAGGACAGGGACACGTTGAAGCTTTCTTT.

CDR3 bases: TGCGCCAGCAGTCCGGGACTAGCGGCCTCCTACGAGCAGTACTTC. Translating gives CASSPGLAASYEQYF. This sequence joins TRBV10-2 and TRBJ2-7, with TRBD2 identical over 11 bases. J lost 0 bases, V lost 5 bases, and 3 bases had no gene match. Germline assignment: CDR1 WSHSY and CDR2 SAAADI. The CDR3 runs to 15 residues.

The gene calls are TRBV29-1 and TRBJ2-7; D might be TRBD1 (5 bases). V shed 4 bases and J shed 0 bases, with 16 bases lying between them. This CDR3 region has 15 residues. Per germline, CDR1 SQVTM and CDR2 ANQGSEA. The CDR3 loop reads CSVVFTKGVSYEQYF. CDR3 sequence (DNA): TGCAGCGTTGTATTCACGAAAGGGGTCTCCTACGAGCAGTACTTC.

The V call is TRBV28, the J call TRBJ2-1; perhaps TRBD1 as D (6 bases). CDR3 length: 11 residues. Germline lookup yields CDR1 MDHEN and CDR2 SYDVKM. Trimming stripped 6 bases from V and 15 bases from J, with 15 bases between. In nucleotides, the CDR3 is TGTGCCAGCAGCCACACCAGGGGTCTGTTCTTC. Its protein product is CASSHTRGLFF.

The rearrangement links TRBV4-1 to TRBJ2-7, with a tentative D call TRBD1 (5 bases). V lost 1 base to trimming and J lost 3 bases, with 16 bases between them. In germline, CDR1 is MGHRA, CDR2 YSYEKL. This CDR3 contains 16 residues. CDR3 loop: CASSQVLGATLYEQYF. DNA of the CDR3: TGCGCCAGCAGCCAAGTCTTAGGGGCTACCCTCTACGAGCAGTACTTC.